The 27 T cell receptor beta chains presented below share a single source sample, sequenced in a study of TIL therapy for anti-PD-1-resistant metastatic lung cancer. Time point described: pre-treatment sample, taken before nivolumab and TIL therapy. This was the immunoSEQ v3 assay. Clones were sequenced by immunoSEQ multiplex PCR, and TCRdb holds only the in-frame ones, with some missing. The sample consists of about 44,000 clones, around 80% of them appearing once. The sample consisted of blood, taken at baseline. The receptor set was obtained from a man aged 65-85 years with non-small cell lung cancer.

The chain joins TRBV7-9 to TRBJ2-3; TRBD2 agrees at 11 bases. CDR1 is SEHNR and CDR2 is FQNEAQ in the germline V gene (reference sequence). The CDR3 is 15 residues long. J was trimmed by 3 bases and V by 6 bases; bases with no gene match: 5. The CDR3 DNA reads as TGTGCCAGCAGGAGGCTAGCGGGAGGTACAGATACGCAGTATTTT. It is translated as CASRRLAGGTDTQYF.

This CDR3 reads CASSLAVTSGSGVIEQFF. DNA for the CDR3: TGCGCCAGCAGCTTGGCCGTGACTAGCGGGAGCGGGGTAATAGAGCAGTTCTTC. This sequence joins TRBV5-1 and TRBJ2-1; 12 nucleotides align to TRBD2. CDR3 size: 18 residues. The germline CDR1 and CDR2 sequences are SGHRS and YFSETQ. After removal of 0 bases from V and 10 bases from J, the junction contained 14 bases not matched to a gene.

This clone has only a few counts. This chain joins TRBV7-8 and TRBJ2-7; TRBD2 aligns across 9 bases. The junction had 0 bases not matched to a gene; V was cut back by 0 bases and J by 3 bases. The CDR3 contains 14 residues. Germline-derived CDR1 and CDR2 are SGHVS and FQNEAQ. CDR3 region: CASSLAAGGYEQYF. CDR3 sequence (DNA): TGTGCCAGCAGCTTAGCAGCGGGAGGCTACGAGCAGTACTTC.

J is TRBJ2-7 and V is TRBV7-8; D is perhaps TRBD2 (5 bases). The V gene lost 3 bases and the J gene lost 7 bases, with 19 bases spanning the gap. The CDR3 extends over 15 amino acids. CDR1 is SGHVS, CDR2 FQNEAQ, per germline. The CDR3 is CASSFPGEGRREQYF. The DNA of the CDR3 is TGTGCCAGCAGCTTCCCAGGCGAGGGCAGGCGTGAGCAGTACTTC.

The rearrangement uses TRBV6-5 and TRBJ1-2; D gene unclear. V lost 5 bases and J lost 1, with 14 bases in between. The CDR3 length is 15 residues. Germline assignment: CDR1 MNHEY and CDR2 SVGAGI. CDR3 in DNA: TGTGCCAGCAGTCCCCGGCGAGACGTTAACTATGGCTACACCTTC. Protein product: CASSPRRDVNYGYTF.

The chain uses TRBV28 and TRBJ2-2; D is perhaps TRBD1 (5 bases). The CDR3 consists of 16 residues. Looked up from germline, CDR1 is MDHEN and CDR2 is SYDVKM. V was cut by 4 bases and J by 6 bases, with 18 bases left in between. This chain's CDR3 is CASSSLDTSVAGELFF. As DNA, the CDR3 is TGTGCCAGCAGTTCCTTGGACACGTCAGTCGCCGGGGAGCTGTTTTTT.

DNA for the CDR3: TGCGCCAGCAGCTTTCTTGCAGGATCCGGGACAGGGGGTGGAGAGACCCAGTACTTC. This codes for CASSFLAGSGTGGGETQYF. The chain recombines TRBV5-1 with TRBJ2-5, with 11 positions matching TRBD1. The CDR3 loop spans 19 amino acids. Germline assignment: CDR1 SGHRS and CDR2 YFSETQ. V was clipped by 2 bases and J by 4 bases; unmatched bases: 16.

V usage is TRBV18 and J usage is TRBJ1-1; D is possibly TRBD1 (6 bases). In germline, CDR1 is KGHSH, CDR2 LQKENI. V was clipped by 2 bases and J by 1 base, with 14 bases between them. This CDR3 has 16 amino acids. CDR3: CASSPTGQQKNTEAFF. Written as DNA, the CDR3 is TGTGCCAGCTCACCAACAGGACAGCAGAAGAACACTGAAGCTTTCTTT. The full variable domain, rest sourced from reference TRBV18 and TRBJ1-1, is NAGVMQNPRHLVRRRGQEARLRCSPMKGHSHVYWYRQLPEEGLKFMVYLQKENIIDESGMPKERFSAEFPKEGPSILRIQQVVRGDSAAYFCASSPTGQQKNTEAFFGQGTRLTVV.

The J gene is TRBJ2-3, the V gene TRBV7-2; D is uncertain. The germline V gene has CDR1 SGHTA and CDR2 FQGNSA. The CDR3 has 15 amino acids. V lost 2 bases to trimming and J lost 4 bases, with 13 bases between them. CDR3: CASSLNGPRADTQYF. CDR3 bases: TGTGCCAGCAGCTTAAATGGACCCCGTGCAGATACGCAGTATTTT.

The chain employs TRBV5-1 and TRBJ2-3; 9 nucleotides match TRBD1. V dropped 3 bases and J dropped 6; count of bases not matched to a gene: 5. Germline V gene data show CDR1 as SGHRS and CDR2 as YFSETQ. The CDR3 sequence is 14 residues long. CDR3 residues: CASSSGQGYDTQYF. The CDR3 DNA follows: TGCGCCAGCAGCTCGGGACAGGGATATGATACGCAGTATTTT.

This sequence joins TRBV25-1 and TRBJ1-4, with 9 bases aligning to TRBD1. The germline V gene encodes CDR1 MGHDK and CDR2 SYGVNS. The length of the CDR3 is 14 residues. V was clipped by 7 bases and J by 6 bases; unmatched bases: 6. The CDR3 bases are TGTGCCAGCACCGTGAGGACAGGGGATGAAAAACTGTTTTTT. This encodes CASTVRTGDEKLFF. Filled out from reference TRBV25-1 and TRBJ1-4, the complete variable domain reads EADIYQTPRYLVIGTGKKITLECSQTMGHDKMYWYQQDPGMELHLIHYSYGVNSTEKGDLSSESTVSRIRTEHFPLTLESARPSHTSQYLCASTVRTGDEKLFFGSGTQLSVL.

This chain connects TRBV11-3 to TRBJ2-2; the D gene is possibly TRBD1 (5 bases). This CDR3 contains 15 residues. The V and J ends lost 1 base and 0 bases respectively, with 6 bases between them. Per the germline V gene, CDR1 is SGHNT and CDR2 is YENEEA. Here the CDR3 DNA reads TGTGCCAGCAGCTTAGGGACAACGAACACCGGGGAGCTGTTTTTT. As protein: CASSLGTTNTGELFF.

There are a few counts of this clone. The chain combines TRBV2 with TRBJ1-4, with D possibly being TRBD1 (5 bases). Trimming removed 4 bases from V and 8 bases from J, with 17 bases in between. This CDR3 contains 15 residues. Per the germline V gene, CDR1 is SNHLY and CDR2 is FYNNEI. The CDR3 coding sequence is TGTGCCAGCAGTGGGGGGGATTCGGTAGGGGAAAAACTGTTTTTT. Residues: CASSGGDSVGEKLFF.

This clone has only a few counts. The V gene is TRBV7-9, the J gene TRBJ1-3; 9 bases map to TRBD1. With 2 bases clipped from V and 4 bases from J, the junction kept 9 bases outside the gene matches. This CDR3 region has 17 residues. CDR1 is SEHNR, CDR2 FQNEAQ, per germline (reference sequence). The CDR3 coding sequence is TGTGCCAGCAGCTTAATACCGGGACAGGGATCCGGAAACACCATATATTTT. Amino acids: CASSLIPGQGSGNTIYF.

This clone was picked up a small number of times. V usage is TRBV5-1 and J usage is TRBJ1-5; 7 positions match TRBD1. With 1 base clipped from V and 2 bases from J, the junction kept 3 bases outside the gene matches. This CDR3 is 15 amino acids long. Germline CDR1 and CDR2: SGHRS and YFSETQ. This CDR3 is CASSLSTGGNQPQHF. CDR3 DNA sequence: TGCGCCAGCAGCTTGTCAACAGGGGGCAATCAGCCCCAGCATTTT.

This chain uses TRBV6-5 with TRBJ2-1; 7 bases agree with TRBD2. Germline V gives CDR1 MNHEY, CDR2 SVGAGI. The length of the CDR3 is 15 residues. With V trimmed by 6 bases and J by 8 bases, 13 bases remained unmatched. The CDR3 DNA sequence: TGTGCCAGCAGAAAACTAGCGACGGAGAAGGATGAGCAGTTCTTC. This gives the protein CASRKLATEKDEQFF.

CDR3 DNA: TGTGCCAGCAGCATTAATAGCGGGTTCTACAATGAGCAGTTCTTC. Protein: CASSINSGFYNEQFF. The genes are TRBV7-9 and TRBJ2-1; TRBD2 agrees at 7 bases. The CDR3 has 15 amino acids. The trim removed 5 bases at V and 3 bases at J, leaving 7 bases unmatched. Germline V CDR1 and CDR2: SEHNR, FQNEAQ (reference sequence).

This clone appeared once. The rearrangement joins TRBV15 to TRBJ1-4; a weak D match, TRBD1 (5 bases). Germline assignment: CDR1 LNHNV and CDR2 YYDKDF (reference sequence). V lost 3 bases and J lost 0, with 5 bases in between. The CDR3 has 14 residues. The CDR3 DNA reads TGTGCCACCAGCAGGGACACAACTAATGAAAAACTGTTTTTT. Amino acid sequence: CATSRDTTNEKLFF. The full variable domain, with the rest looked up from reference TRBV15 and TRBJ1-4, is DAMVIQNPRYQVTQFGKPVTLSCSQTLNHNVMYWYQQKSSQAPKLLFHYYDKDFNNEADTPDNFQSRRPNTSFCFLDIRSPGLGDTAMYLCATSRDTTNEKLFFGSGTQLSVL.

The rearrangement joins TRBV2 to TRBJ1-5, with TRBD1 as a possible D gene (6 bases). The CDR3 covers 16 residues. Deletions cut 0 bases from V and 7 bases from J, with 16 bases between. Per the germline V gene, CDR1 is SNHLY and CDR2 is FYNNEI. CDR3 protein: CASSEALGAGLQPQHF. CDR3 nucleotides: TGTGCCAGCAGTGAAGCGCTGGGGGCAGGGTTGCAGCCCCAGCATTTT.

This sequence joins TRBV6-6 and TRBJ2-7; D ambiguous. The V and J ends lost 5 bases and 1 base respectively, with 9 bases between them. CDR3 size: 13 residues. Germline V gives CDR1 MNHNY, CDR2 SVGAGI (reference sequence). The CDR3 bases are TGTGCCAGCAGTCTTAAGAATTCCTACGAGCAGTACTTC. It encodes CASSLKNSYEQYF.

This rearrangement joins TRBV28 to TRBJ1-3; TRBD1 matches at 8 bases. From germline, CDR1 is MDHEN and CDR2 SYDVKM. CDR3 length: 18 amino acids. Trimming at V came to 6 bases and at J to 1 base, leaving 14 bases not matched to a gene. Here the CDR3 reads CASRFGQGGIISGNTIYF. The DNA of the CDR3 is TGTGCCAGCAGGTTCGGACAGGGTGGGATCATTTCTGGAAACACCATATATTTT.

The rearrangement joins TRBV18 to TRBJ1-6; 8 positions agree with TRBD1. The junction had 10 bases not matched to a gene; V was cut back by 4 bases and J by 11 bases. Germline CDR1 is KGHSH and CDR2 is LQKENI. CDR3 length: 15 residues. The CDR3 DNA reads TGTGCCAGCTCACAAGAGGGACAGGACGCGACACCCCTCCACTTT. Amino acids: CASSQEGQDATPLHF.

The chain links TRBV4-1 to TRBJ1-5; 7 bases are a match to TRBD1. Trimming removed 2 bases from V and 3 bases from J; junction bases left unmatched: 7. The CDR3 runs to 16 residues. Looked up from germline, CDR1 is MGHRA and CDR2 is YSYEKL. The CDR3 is CASSQWVGQNNQPQHF. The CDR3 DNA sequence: TGCGCCAGCAGCCAATGGGTGGGACAGAACAATCAGCCCCAGCATTTT.

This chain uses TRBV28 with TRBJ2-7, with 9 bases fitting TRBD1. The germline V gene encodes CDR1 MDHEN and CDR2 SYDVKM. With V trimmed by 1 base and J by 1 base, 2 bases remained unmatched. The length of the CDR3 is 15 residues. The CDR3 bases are TGTGCCAGCAGTTTATCCGGGACAGGGTCCTACGAGCAGTACTTC. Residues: CASSLSGTGSYEQYF.

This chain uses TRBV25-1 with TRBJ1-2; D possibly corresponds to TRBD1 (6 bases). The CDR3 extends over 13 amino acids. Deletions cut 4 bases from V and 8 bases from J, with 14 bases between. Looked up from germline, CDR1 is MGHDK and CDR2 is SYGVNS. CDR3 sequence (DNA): TGTGCCAGCAGTGGGGCAGGGGCGGCGGGCTACACCTTC. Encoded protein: CASSGAGAAGYTF.

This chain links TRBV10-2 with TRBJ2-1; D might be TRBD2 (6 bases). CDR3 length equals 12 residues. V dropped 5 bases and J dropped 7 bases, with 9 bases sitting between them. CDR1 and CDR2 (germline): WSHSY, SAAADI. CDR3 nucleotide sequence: TGCGCCAGCAGTTTTGCGGGGAATGAGCAGTTCTTC. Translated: CASSFAGNEQFF.

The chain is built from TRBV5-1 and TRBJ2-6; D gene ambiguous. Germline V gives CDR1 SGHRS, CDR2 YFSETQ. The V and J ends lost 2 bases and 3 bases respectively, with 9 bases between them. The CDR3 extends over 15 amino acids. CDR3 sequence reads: CASSLEVIGANVLTF. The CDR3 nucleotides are TGCGCCAGCAGCTTAGAGGTGATTGGGGCCAACGTCCTGACTTTC.